This record concerns one TCR beta chain sequence. Its antigen is not known. This sample is drawn from a study of cytomegalovirus exposure and HLA in healthy donors. Study-level information: The study's early data release held some 85 million unique TCRs from HLA-typed donors. Notes on the study in general: In an earlier analysis, productive rearrangement rates for most beta V segments clustered near 87% or 30%. Most observed TCR sequences were rare, whereas some public TCRs were detected in many donors.

PCR primers comprised 60 Vbeta and 13 Jbeta primers. Libraries were prepared by immunoSEQ multiplex PCR; TCRdb keeps only in-frame clonotypes and omits some of them. The sample yields around 150,000 clones, just over 75% seen once. The CDR3 totals 12 residues. Germline V gene data show CDR1 as SQVTM and CDR2 as ANQGSEA. The germline V and J ends were trimmed by 5 bases and 4 bases, with 11 bases remaining between them. Sequences were obtained from PBMCs. V usage is TRBV29-1 and J usage is TRBJ1-1; D is unresolved. The origin of this receptor is a woman between 35 and 50 years old in good health and CMV-seronegative. CDR3 protein: CSVREWGTEAFF. CDR3 sequence (DNA): TGCAGCGTTAGGGAGTGGGGCACTGAAGCTTTCTTT. Drawing the rest from reference TRBV29-1 and TRBJ1-1, the complete variable domain is SAVISQKPSRDICQRGTSLTIQCQVDSQVTMMFWYRQQPGQSLTLIATANQGSEATYESGFVIDKFPISRPNLTFSTLTVSNMSPEDSSIYLCSVREWGTEAFFGQGTRLTVV.